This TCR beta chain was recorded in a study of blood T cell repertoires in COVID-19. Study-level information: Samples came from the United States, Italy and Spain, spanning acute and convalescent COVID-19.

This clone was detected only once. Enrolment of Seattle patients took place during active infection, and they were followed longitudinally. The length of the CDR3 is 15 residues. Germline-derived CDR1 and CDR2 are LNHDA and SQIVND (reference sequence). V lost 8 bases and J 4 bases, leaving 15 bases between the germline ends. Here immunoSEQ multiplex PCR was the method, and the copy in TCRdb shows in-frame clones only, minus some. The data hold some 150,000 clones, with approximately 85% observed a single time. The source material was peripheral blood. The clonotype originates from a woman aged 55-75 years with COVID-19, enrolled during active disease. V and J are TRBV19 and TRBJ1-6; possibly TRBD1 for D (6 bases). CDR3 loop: CASAPSTGYNSPLHF. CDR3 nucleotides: TGTGCCAGTGCCCCCTCCACAGGGTATAATTCACCCCTCCACTTT.